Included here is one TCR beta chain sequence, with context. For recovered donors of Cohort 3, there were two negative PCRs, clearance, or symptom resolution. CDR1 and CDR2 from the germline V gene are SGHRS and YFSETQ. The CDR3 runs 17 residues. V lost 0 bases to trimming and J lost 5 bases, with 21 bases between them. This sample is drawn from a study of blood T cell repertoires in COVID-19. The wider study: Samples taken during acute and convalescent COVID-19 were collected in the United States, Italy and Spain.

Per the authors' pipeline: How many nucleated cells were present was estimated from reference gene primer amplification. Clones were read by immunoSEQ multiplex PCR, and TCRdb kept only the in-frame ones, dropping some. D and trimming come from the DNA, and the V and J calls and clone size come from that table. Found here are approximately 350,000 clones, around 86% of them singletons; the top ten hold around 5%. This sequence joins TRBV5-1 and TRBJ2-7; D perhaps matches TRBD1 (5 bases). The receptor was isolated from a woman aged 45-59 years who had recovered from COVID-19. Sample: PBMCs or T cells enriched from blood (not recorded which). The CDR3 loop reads CASSLGLERGIGDEQYF. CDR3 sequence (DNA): TGCGCCAGCAGCTTGGGACTGGAAAGGGGAATAGGAGACGAGCAGTACTTC.